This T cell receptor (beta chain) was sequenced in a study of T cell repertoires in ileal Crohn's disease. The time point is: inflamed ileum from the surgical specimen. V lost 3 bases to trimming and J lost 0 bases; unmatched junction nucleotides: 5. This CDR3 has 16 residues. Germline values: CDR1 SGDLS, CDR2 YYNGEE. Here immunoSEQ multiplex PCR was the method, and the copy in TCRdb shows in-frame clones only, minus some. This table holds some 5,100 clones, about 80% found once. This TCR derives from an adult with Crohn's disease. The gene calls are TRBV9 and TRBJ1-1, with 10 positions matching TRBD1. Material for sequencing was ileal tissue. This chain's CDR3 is CASSARGQGMNTEAFF. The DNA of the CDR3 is TGTGCCAGCAGCGCGCGGGGACAGGGGATGAACACTGAAGCTTTCTTT.